The TCR beta chain under discussion was sequenced for a study of T cells in Graves' hyperthyroidism and ophthalmopathy. Trimming pared 4 bases from V and 3 bases from J, leaving 12 bases between. This CDR3 has 14 amino acids. Clinical symptoms, serum thyroxine, TRAb, thyroid ultrasound and orbital computed tomography established diagnosis. Study-level points and caveats: Among clonotypes expanded in thyroid above 0.001, most were also found in blood.

This clonotype was found many times. The target antigen is unknown. Amplified regions were TCR beta CDR3 sequences from RNA transcripts. Primed by the HTBI set, a first-round RT-PCR was run on the TCR CDR3. TCRdb ran MiXCR on the multiplex PCR reads and lists one entry per CDR3 protein. The sample yields roughly 520,000 distinct CDR3 sequences, about 24% seen once. V and J are TRBV12-3 or TRBV12-4 and TRBJ1-1; a possible D gene is TRBD1 (5 bases). The sample taken for sequencing was blood. This TCR came from a woman aged 30 to 39 with Graves' ophthalmopathy. This chain's CDR3 is CASSSWGGDTEAFF. The CDR3 bases are TGTGCCAGCAGTTCTTGGGGGGGTGACACTGAAGCTTTCTTT.